This passage covers 32 T cell receptor beta chains from one sample sequenced in a study of response to subunit inactivated influenza vaccine. A single record per CDR3 protein comes from TCRdb applying MiXCR to the RT-PCR reads. The sample gives about 570,000 distinct CDR3 sequences, about 11% of which show up once; about 11% is in the top ten. This sample was shared with a second study, whose subject was T cells expressing NK-cell markers. From that second work: TCR beta libraries carry UMIs added by 5'RACE template switching.

The sequences come from PBMCs from blood, collected on the day of vaccination. The receptors stem from a man aged 50-60 years who received an inactivated influenza vaccine.

The rearrangement uses TRBV29-1 and TRBJ2-7, with 8 bases that match TRBD1. Losses at the gene ends were 4 bases for V and 2 bases for J; bases not matched to a gene: 4. CDR3 length: 13 residues. The germline gives CDR1 SQVTM, CDR2 ANQGSEA. This chain's CDR3 is CSVGDRSTYEQYF. CDR3 sequence (DNA): TGCAGCGTTGGGGACAGGTCTACCTACGAGCAGTACTTC.

The chain couples TRBV20-1 to TRBJ2-1, with TRBD1 identical over 9 bases. V was clipped by 3 bases and J by 8 bases; unmatched bases: 5. CDR1 and CDR2 from the germline V gene are DFQATT and SNEGSKA (reference sequence). The length of the CDR3 is 13 residues. Here the CDR3 DNA reads TGCAGTGCTAGGAAGGGACAGGGCGATGAGCAGTTCTTC. Translating gives CSARKGQGDEQFF.

The genes are TRBV20-1 and TRBJ1-6; D gene ambiguous. The V and J ends lost 0 bases and 8 bases respectively, with 8 bases between them. The CDR3 is made up of 13 amino acids. Germline V lookup: CDR1 DFQATT, CDR2 SNEGSKA (reference sequence). The DNA for the CDR3 is TGCAGTGCTAGAGATTTGGGTGATTCACCCCTCCACTTT. Translation: CSARDLGDSPLHF.

The CDR3 protein is CASSLVRGHDTDTQYF. As DNA, the CDR3 is TGCGCCAGCAGCTTGGTCAGGGGGCACGACACAGATACGCAGTATTTT. V usage is TRBV5-1 and J usage is TRBJ2-3; 8 positions match TRBD1. The CDR3 spans 16 residues. Germline V gene sequence: CDR1 SGHRS, CDR2 YFSETQ. After removal of 0 bases from V and 2 bases from J, the junction contained 5 bases not matched to a gene.

The genes are TRBV12-3 or TRBV12-4 and TRBJ1-1, with D maybe TRBD1 (5 bases). This CDR3 spans 12 amino acids. With 4 bases removed from V and 6 bases from J, the gap between germline ends came to 9 bases. CDR3 sequence: CASSSGPAEAFF. CDR3 sequence (DNA): TGTGCCAGCAGTTCAGGGCCGGCTGAAGCTTTCTTT.

This clonotype was detected only a few times. The rearrangement joins TRBV7-2 to TRBJ1-1, with D possibly matching TRBD1 (5 bases). Germline CDR1 reads SGHTA; CDR2 reads FQGNSA. The ends were cut back, 3 bases at V and 3 bases at J, with 11 bases in the middle. There are 14 residues in the CDR3. The CDR3 DNA follows: TGTGCCAGCAGCTTGGGGGGTTTTGACACTGAAGCTTTCTTT. Protein sequence: CASSLGGFDTEAFF.

The chain has TRBV4-3 and TRBJ1-4, with a possible D match to TRBD1 (5 bases). There are 16 residues in the CDR3. CDR1 and CDR2 (germline): LGHNA, YSLEER. V was trimmed by 0 bases and J by 6 bases, leaving 14 bases between them. For the CDR3, the DNA is TGCGCCAGCAGCCAAGATCTCGGGGCGGGGGATGAAAAACTGTTTTTT. Translated, it gives CASSQDLGAGDEKLFF.

The rearrangement joins TRBV3-1 to TRBJ2-7; 8 bases fit TRBD2. This CDR3 has 15 residues. V trimming: 0 bases; J trimming: 7 bases; junction bases outside the gene matches: 8. Germline V gene sequence: CDR1 LGHDT, CDR2 YNNKEL (reference sequence). CDR3 amino acids: CASSQDSGLDVEQYF. The CDR3 region has the DNA TGTGCCAGCAGCCAAGATTCGGGACTAGATGTTGAGCAGTACTTC.

This clonotype was recorded many times. The chain links TRBV28 to TRBJ1-6; a possible D gene is TRBD1 (5 bases). Trimming took off 4 bases at V and 0 bases at J, with 7 bases between the two ends. The CDR3 has 15 residues. The germline V gene encodes CDR1 MDHEN and CDR2 SYDVKM. The CDR3 region has the DNA TGTGCCAGCAGTTCTCAGGGCTCCTATAATTCACCCCTCCACTTT. Translating it yields CASSSQGSYNSPLHF.

The gene calls are TRBV7-9 and TRBJ1-2, with 7 nucleotides matching TRBD1. Germline loops: CDR1 SEHNR, CDR2 FQNEAQ (reference sequence). V trimming: 7 bases; J trimming: 14 bases; junction bases outside the gene matches: 13. CDR3 length: 12 amino acids. The DNA for the CDR3 is TGTGCCAGCACCGCAGCCGGTGCAGGGGGGACCTTC. This translates into CASTAAGAGGTF. Looking up the rest from reference TRBV7-9 and TRBJ1-2 gives the full variable domain: DTGVSQNPRHKITKRGQNVTFRCDPISEHNRLYWYRQTLGQGPEFLTYFQNEAQLEKSRLLSDRFSAERPKGSFSTLEIQRTEQGDSAMYLCASTAAGAGGTFGSGTRLTVV.

This clonotype was counted only a few times. This rearrangement joins TRBV6-1 to TRBJ1-2; TRBD1 matches at 7 bases. The CDR3 is 15 amino acids. Germline V gives CDR1 MNHNS, CDR2 SASEGT. V was pared by 6 bases and J by 5 bases, with 12 bases of the junction left unmatched. CDR3 nucleotide sequence: TGTGCCAGCAGCCCTTCCGGGACAGCAATTTATGGCTACACCTTC. This sequence encodes CASSPSGTAIYGYTF.

This rearrangement joins TRBV29-1 to TRBJ2-6; a weak D match, TRBD1 (5 bases). The CDR3 length is 17 residues. V lost 7 bases to trimming and J lost 0 bases, with 19 bases between them. Germline CDR1 SQVTM, CDR2 ANQGSEA. In DNA form, the CDR3 reads TGCAGCGCGCTCACCAGGGTGGCCCGCTCTGGGGCCAACGTCCTGACTTTC. Amino acids: CSALTRVARSGANVLTF.

This clonotype was observed at least ten times. The chain links TRBV20-1 to TRBJ2-5; no definite D call. Germline V gene data show CDR1 as DFQATT and CDR2 as SNEGSKA (reference sequence). CDR3 length: 15 amino acids. Trimming took 0 bases from V and 4 from J, leaving 15 bases between them. The CDR3 sequence is CSARDAQAPGETQYF. In DNA form, the CDR3 reads TGCAGTGCTAGAGATGCCCAGGCCCCAGGAGAGACCCAGTACTTC.

This chain joins TRBV5-1 and TRBJ2-5; D is possibly TRBD2 (5 bases). The length of the CDR3 is 15 residues. The germline gives CDR1 SGHRS, CDR2 YFSETQ. Trimming took 0 bases from V and 4 from J, leaving 13 bases between them. The CDR3 loop is CASSLGSSRRETQYF. The CDR3 DNA sequence: TGCGCCAGCAGCTTGGGCTCTAGCCGGCGAGAGACCCAGTACTTC.

This clonotype occurred a few times. The DNA for the CDR3 is TGTGCCACCAGCACCACCGGCCCCCGCTCCTACAATGAGCAGTTCTTC. Amino acids: CATSTTGPRSYNEQFF. The chain employs TRBV15 and TRBJ2-1; D is ambiguous. This CDR3 region has 16 residues. Trimming shortened V by 4 bases and J by 0 bases, and 13 bases separated the two germline ends. The V gene's germline CDR1 is LNHNV and CDR2 YYDKDF (reference sequence).

This clonotype was counted only a few times. The chain carries TRBV7-9 and TRBJ1-5; a possible D gene is TRBD1 (6 bases). The CDR3 totals 16 residues. V was pared by 5 bases and J by 3 bases, with 17 bases between. In germline, CDR1 is SEHNR, CDR2 FQNEAQ (reference sequence). CDR3 residues: CASSPDRIGANQPQHF. The CDR3 DNA reads as TGTGCCAGCAGCCCCGACAGGATCGGGGCCAATCAGCCCCAGCATTTT.

This clonotype was observed a few times. This chain links TRBV5-1 with TRBJ2-7; D remains unclear. Deletions cut 3 bases from V and 3 bases from J, with 10 bases between. The CDR3 length is 13 residues. The germline V gene encodes CDR1 SGHRS and CDR2 YFSETQ. In nucleotides, the CDR3 is TGCGCCAGCAGCTCCTCCCCCTACTACGAGCAGTACTTC. It translates to CASSSSPYYEQYF.

This clonotype was counted many times. The V gene is TRBV5-1, the J gene TRBJ2-2; D is possibly TRBD2 (6 bases). The CDR3 is 16 residues long. Germline CDR1 SGHRS, CDR2 YFSETQ. The V end lost 0 bases, the J end lost 4 bases, and 13 bases lay between the germline ends. CDR3 sequence (DNA): TGCGCCAGCAGCTTGGCCGGCGGAGGGACCACCGGGGAGCTGTTTTTT. This translates into CASSLAGGGTTGELFF. Full variable domain (remainder filled in from reference TRBV5-1 and TRBJ2-2): KAGVTQTPRYLIKTRGQQVTLSCSPISGHRSVSWYQQTPGQGLQFLFEYFSETQRNKGNFPGRFSGRQFSNSRSEMNVSTLELGDSALYLCASSLAGGGTTGELFFGEGSRLTVL.

This clonotype was recorded many times. The J gene is TRBJ2-1, the V gene TRBV12-3 or TRBV12-4; TRBD1 matches 7 bases. The length of the CDR3 is 13 residues. Trimming at V came to 5 bases and at J to 13 bases, leaving 11 bases not matched to a gene. The CDR3 coding sequence is TGTGCCAGCAGTCCGCAAGACAGGGTAGCTCAGTTCTTC. This sequence encodes CASSPQDRVAQFF.

The V call is TRBV18, the J call TRBJ1-6; D not certain. The CDR3 runs 16 residues. Germline V gene sequence: CDR1 KGHSH, CDR2 LQKENI. V was clipped by 3 bases and J by 0 bases, with 9 bases between them. CDR3 loop: CASSPRRDSYNSPLHF. CDR3 nucleotide sequence: TGTGCCAGCTCACCCCGACGGGACTCCTATAATTCACCCCTCCACTTT.

This clonotype was picked up many times. The rearrangement joins TRBV5-8 to TRBJ1-2; D not certain. The CDR3 is 13 amino acids. Germline V gives CDR1 SGHTS, CDR2 YDEGEE. The V end was cut by 1 base, the J end by 4 bases, with 8 bases between. CDR3 nucleotides: TGTGCCAGCAGCTTGAGGGAGAGCTATGGCTACACCTTC. This codes for CASSLRESYGYTF.

Concerning this clonotype: This may be a read error, as it is one base from a much larger clone. The chain has TRBV7-2 and TRBJ2-2; D might be TRBD2 (5 bases). Trimming stripped 5 bases from V and 3 bases from J, with 13 bases between. Germline CDR1 and CDR2: SGHTA and FQGNSA. The CDR3 is made up of 15 amino acids. In DNA, the CDR3 is TGTGCCAGCAGCAATAGGCGGGTCCACACCGGGGAGCTGTTTTTT. Amino acids: CASSNRRVHTGELFF.

This clonotype has more than one count but fewer than ten. V usage is TRBV6-5 and J usage is TRBJ2-5; 15 nucleotides match TRBD2. Germline-derived CDR1 and CDR2 are MNHEY and SVGAGI. The trim removed 0 bases at V and 11 bases at J, leaving 13 bases unmatched. This CDR3 spans 18 amino acids. The CDR3 reads CASSYSGLAGGLSREQYF. CDR3 DNA: TGTGCCAGCAGTTACTCGGGACTAGCGGGGGGTCTTTCCCGTGAACAGTACTTC.

The sample holds a few counts of this clonotype. The chain has TRBV12-3 or TRBV12-4 and TRBJ2-1; D unresolved. Trimming shortened V by 2 bases and J by 1 base, and 12 bases separated the two germline ends. The CDR3 has 16 residues. The chain's CDR3 is CASSLSRVTSYNEQFF. In DNA, the CDR3 is TGTGCCAGCAGTTTAAGTCGGGTAACATCCTACAATGAGCAGTTCTTC.

This clonotype was detected only a few times. This chain joins TRBV12-3 or TRBV12-4 and TRBJ2-1; 9 bases match TRBD2. V dropped 6 bases and J dropped 5; count of bases not matched to a gene: 8. The CDR3 consists of 15 residues. CDR3 sequence: CASSRGAGGNNEQFF. CDR3 nucleotides: TGTGCCAGCAGCCGCGGGGCGGGAGGGAACAATGAGCAGTTCTTC.

The CDR3 nucleotides are TGTGCCAGCAGCTTAGGTGAGGGGGGCTATAATTCACCCCTCCACTTT. It yields the protein CASSLGEGGYNSPLHF. This chain joins TRBV7-2 and TRBJ1-6; weak D call: TRBD1 (6 bases). Germline lookup yields CDR1 SGHTA and CDR2 FQGNSA. The CDR3 covers 16 residues. Trimming removed 1 base at V and 3 bases at J, with 10 bases between.

This clonotype was counted only a few times. The chain combines TRBV12-3 or TRBV12-4 with TRBJ2-3, with D possibly matching TRBD2 (5 bases). Trimming removed 8 bases at V and 3 bases at J, with 15 bases between. This CDR3 is 14 amino acids long. The CDR3 loop reads CASGWASRTDTQYF. CDR3 nucleotides: TGTGCCAGCGGTTGGGCTAGCAGAACAGATACGCAGTATTTT.

The V call is TRBV19, the J call TRBJ1-1; D gene uncertain. The CDR3 runs to 14 residues. The germline gives CDR1 LNHDA, CDR2 SQIVND (reference sequence). V shed 7 bases and J shed 1 base, with 13 bases lying between them. The CDR3 sequence: CASNVPGWNTEAFF. The CDR3 DNA reads as TGTGCCAGTAACGTGCCAGGATGGAACACTGAAGCTTTCTTT.

The chain has TRBV5-1 and TRBJ2-5; 9 bases map to TRBD1. CDR3 length: 15 residues. V lost 4 bases, J lost 5 bases, and 9 bases stayed unmatched. Germline V gene sequence: CDR1 SGHRS, CDR2 YFSETQ. CDR3 region: CASSPGTGFPETQYF. CDR3 coding DNA: TGCGCCAGCAGCCCCGGGACAGGGTTTCCGGAGACCCAGTACTTC.

This clonotype was seen a handful of times. The CDR3 DNA is TGTGCCAGCAGCCCGCGGGGGGCGAGGTACAATGAGCAGTTCTTC. Translated: CASSPRGARYNEQFF. J is TRBJ2-1 and V is TRBV7-8; 8 positions agree with TRBD2. Germline CDR1 is SGHVS and CDR2 is FQNEAQ. The CDR3 sequence is 15 residues long. V lost 5 bases and J lost 4; bases outside the gene matches: 7.

This clonotype was counted many times. This chain joins TRBV3-1 and TRBJ1-4; possible D gene TRBD1, 5 bases. V lost 3 bases to trimming and J lost 8 bases, with 19 bases between them. The CDR3 extends over 16 amino acids. Germline V gene sequence: CDR1 LGHDT, CDR2 YNNKEL (reference sequence). CDR3 coding DNA: TGTGCCAGCAGCCAGCGTGGTCAAGGGGAACGGGAAAAACTGTTTTTT. This encodes CASSQRGQGEREKLFF.

This chain connects TRBV7-3 to TRBJ2-7; tentative D call: TRBD2 (5 bases). Per germline, CDR1 SGHTA and CDR2 FQGTGA. Deletions cut 5 bases from V and 7 bases from J, with 15 bases between. The CDR3 is made up of 13 amino acids. The CDR3 loop reads CASSVMHSGEQYF. The CDR3, as DNA: TGTGCCAGCAGCGTTATGCACTCGGGGGAGCAGTACTTC.